These 5 T cell receptor beta chains share one sample of origin, sequenced in a study of T-cell memory formation after mild COVID-19. Via MiXCR, TCRdb re-called the 5' RACE reads, giving one row per CDR3 protein. The sample carries 150,000 to 200,000 distinct CDR3 sequences, around 16% recorded once. The sample was PBMCs or a T cell subset sorted from them (not recorded which). The receptors derive from an adult woman who had mild COVID-19 (a few samples of this study predate the infection). Cell type and time point are not known.

J is TRBJ2-1 and V is TRBV7-2; possibly TRBD1 for D (6 bases). Looked up from germline, CDR1 is SGHTA and CDR2 is FQGNSA. Trimming stripped 0 bases from V and 2 bases from J, with 11 bases between. This CDR3 comprises 16 residues. CDR3 sequence (DNA): TGTGCCAGCAGCTTAGCCCTGACAGGAACCTACAATGAGCAGTTCTTC. Amino acid sequence: CASSLALTGTYNEQFF.

This clonotype was found a few times. The V and J genes are TRBV3-1 and TRBJ2-3; 8 bases match TRBD2. CDR1 and CDR2 from the germline V gene are LGHDT and YNNKEL (reference sequence). CDR3 length: 17 residues. The junction had 11 bases not matched to a gene; V was cut back by 1 base and J by 5 bases. CDR3 sequence (DNA): TGTGCCAGCAGCCAAGTGATCAGCGGGAGCGGGGGAGATACGCAGTATTTT. Translation gives CASSQVISGSGGDTQYF.

This clonotype was counted only a few times. The chain uses TRBV4-1 and TRBJ2-7; possible D gene TRBD2, 6 bases. The V gene lost 6 bases and the J gene lost 3 bases, with 18 bases spanning the gap. Per germline, CDR1 MGHRA and CDR2 YSYEKL. This CDR3 is built from 15 residues. The CDR3 loop is CASRDRAGNLYEQYF. The CDR3 coding sequence is TGCGCCAGCAGAGACCGTGCGGGGAATCTCTACGAGCAGTACTTC.

This clonotype was recorded many times. The chain employs TRBV7-9 and TRBJ1-2; D uncertain. Per the germline V gene, CDR1 is SEHNR and CDR2 is FQNEAQ (reference sequence). The ends were cut back, 5 bases at V and 4 bases at J, with 8 bases in the middle. This CDR3 is 12 amino acids long. CDR3 in DNA: TGTGCCAGCAGCCCGGCAAGCTATGGCTACACCTTC. It specifies CASSPASYGYTF. Variable domain in full (rest from reference TRBV7-9 and TRBJ1-2): DTGVSQNPRHKITKRGQNVTFRCDPISEHNRLYWYRQTLGQGPEFLTYFQNEAQLEKSRLLSDRFSAERPKGSFSTLEIQRTEQGDSAMYLCASSPASYGYTFGSGTRLTVV.

This clonotype was found a few times. V gene TRBV4-1 combines with J gene TRBJ1-1; D might be TRBD1 (6 bases). Germline-derived CDR1 and CDR2 are MGHRA and YSYEKL. V gave up 0 bases and J gave up 4 bases, with 18 bases separating them. The CDR3 has 17 residues. The CDR3 nucleotides are TGCGCCAGCAGCCAAGAGAGGGGGGGCCTCAGGGCCACTGAAGCTTTCTTT. It codes for CASSQERGGLRATEAFF.